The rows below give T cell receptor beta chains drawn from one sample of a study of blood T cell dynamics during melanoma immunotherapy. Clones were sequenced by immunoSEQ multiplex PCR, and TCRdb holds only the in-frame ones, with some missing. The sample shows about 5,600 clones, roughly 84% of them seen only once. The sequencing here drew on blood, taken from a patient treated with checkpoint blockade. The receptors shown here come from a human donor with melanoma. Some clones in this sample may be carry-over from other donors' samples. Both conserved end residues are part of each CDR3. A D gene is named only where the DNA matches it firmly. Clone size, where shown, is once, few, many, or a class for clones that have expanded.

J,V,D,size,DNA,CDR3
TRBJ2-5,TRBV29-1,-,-,TGCAGCGTTGTTGGTTTCGGAGAGACCCAGTACTTC,CSVVGFGETQYF
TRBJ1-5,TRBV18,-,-,TGTGCCAGCTCAGGTGAGACGTCTAGTCAGCCCCAGCATTTT,CASSGETSSQPQHF
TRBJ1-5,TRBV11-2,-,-,TGTGCCAGCAGCCCGACGGGGGGGCCGGATCAGCCCCAGCATTTT,CASSPTGGPDQPQHF
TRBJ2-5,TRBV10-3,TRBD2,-,TGTGCCAGTAATAGCGGGGGGGAACAAGAGACCCAGTACTTC,CASNSGGEQETQYF
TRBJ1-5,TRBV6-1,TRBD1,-,TGTGCCAGCAGTGCCGACGGGACAGGGTTTCAGCCCCAGCATTTT,CASSADGTGFQPQHF
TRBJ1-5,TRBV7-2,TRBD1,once,TGTGCTAGCAGCTTAAGGACAGGGGGCGATCAGCCCCAGCATTTT,CASSLRTGGDQPQHF
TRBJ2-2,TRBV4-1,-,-,TGCGCCAGCAGCCAATTGGGATTAGTGGACACCGGGGAGCTGTTTTTT,CASSQLGLVDTGELFF
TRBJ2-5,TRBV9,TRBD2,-,TGTGCCAGCAGCGCGACTAGCCTGGGAGAGACCCAGTACTTC,CASSATSLGETQYF
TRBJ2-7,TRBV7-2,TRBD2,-,TGTGCCAGCAGCTTACCGACCAGAGGACTAGCGGGTGCTTTCTACGAGCAGTACTTC,CASSLPTRGLAGAFYEQYF
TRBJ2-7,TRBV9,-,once,TGTGCCAGCAGCGTGGGTGTCACCTACGAGCAGTACTTC,CASSVGVTYEQYF
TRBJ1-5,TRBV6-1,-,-,TGTGCCAGCGCCGGGACCCCCGACAATCAGCCCCAGCATTTT,CASAGTPDNQPQHF
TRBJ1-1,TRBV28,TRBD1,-,TGTGCCAGCAGCCCCCGGACAGGGTTTGGCACTGAAGCTTTCTTT,CASSPRTGFGTEAFF
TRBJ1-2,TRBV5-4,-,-,TGTGCCAGCAGCCGGGAGGGACCCGCGGTCTATGGCTACACCTTC,CASSREGPAVYGYTF
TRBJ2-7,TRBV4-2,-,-,TGTGCCAGCAGCCAGTTTAGGGGAGTCCCCGAGCAGTACTTC,CASSQFRGVPEQYF
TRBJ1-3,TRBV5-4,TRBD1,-,TGTGCCAGCAGCCCCGGGGACAGCCTATTTGGAAACACCATATATTTT,CASSPGDSLFGNTIYF
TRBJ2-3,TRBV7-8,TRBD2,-,TGTGCCAGCAGCCCGCGGGAGGGCTCAGATACGCAGTATTTT,CASSPREGSDTQYF
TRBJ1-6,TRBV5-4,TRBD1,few,TGTGCCAGCAGTTCGTCAGGGGGCCTTTATAATTCACCCCTCCACTTT,CASSSSGGLYNSPLHF
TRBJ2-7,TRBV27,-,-,TGTGCCAGCAGTTTAAATCCCTCCTACGAGCAGTACTTC,CASSLNPSYEQYF
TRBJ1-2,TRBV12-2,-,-,TGTGCAAGTCGCTTCGCTGGGAGCTACACCTTC,CASRFAGSYTF
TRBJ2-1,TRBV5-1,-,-,TGCGCCAGCAGCTTGGGCCTAGCGTCCTACAATGAGCAGTTCTTC,CASSLGLASYNEQFF
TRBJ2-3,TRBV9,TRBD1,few,TGTGCCAGCAGCGAGGGACAGGGGGCAGATACGCAGTATTTT,CASSEGQGADTQYF
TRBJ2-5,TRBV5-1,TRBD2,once,TGCGCCAGCAGCACCCAACCGACTAGCGGGAGTGAGACCCAGTACTTC,CASSTQPTSGSETQYF